These 30 T cell receptor beta chains share one sample of origin, sequenced in a study of tumor-infiltrating lymphocytes in primary liver carcinoma. The investigators made TCR beta cDNA from about 0.45 ug total RNA, using a constant-region primer. Libraries covering TCR beta were generated through three nested multiplex PCR rounds (using a slightly modified ARM-PCR). In the first two PCR rounds, TRBV1-TRBV30 forward primers were paired with a C-beta reverse primer, and each round lasted roughly 10 cycles. TCRdb called the multiplex PCR reads again in MiXCR, with one record for every CDR3 protein. The table has about 330,000 distinct CDR3 sequences, almost 65% seen once. Unsorted whole blood supplied the RNA, and germline DNA was extracted too. Material: peripheral blood. The receptors here all came from a man aged 35 to 55 with primary liver carcinoma and hepatitis B virus infection.

Ten or more counts support this clonotype. V gene TRBV2 combines with J gene TRBJ2-7; 13 bases match TRBD2. The CDR3 consists of 13 residues. The germline gives CDR1 SNHLY, CDR2 FYNNEI. V lost 6 bases, J lost 8 bases, and 4 bases stayed unmatched. The CDR3 sequence: CASSGLAGVQQYF. For the CDR3, the DNA is TGTGCCAGCAGCGGACTAGCGGGAGTTCAGCAGTACTTC.

This clonotype was seen a few times. The chain carries TRBV6-5 and TRBJ2-5, with D tentatively TRBD1 (6 bases). CDR1 is MNHEY, CDR2 SVGAGI, per germline. Trimming shortened V by 6 bases and J by 5 bases, and 16 bases separated the two germline ends. The CDR3 runs 14 residues. This CDR3 reads CASRAQGRFETQYF. In DNA form, the CDR3 reads TGTGCCAGCAGGGCTCAGGGGAGATTCGAGACCCAGTACTTC.

This clonotype was detected only a few times. The junction does not match germline at one end; this may be a read error. The gene calls are TRBV4-1 and TRBJ2-1, with 11 bases that match TRBD2. The germline V gene encodes CDR1 MGHRA and CDR2 YSYEKL. This CDR3 is built from 16 residues. CDR3 DNA sequence: TGTGCCAGCAGCCCCGAACTAGCGGGGGCTTACAATGAGCAGTTCTTC. Translation: CASSPELAGAYNEQFF.

The chain carries TRBV29-1 and TRBJ2-2; D call uncertain. With 5 bases removed from V and 7 bases from J, the gap between germline ends came to 14 bases. Per the germline V gene, CDR1 is SQVTM and CDR2 is ANQGSEA. The length of the CDR3 is 13 residues. CDR3 bases: TGCAGCGTTCGACATGGTACGGTCGGGGAGCTGTTTTTT. Its translation is CSVRHGTVGELFF.

The chain carries TRBV11-2 and TRBJ2-3; 9 bases align to TRBD2. Looked up from germline, CDR1 is SGHAT and CDR2 is FQNNGV. The CDR3 loop spans 17 amino acids. V shed 3 bases, J shed 8 bases, and the junction held 15 bases outside the gene matches. The CDR3 DNA sequence: TGTGCCAGCAGCTTCCTCGTAGCTATTAGCGGGAGAGTTACGCAGTATTTT. Translated: CASSFLVAISGRVTQYF.

The chain uses TRBV9 and TRBJ2-2; 9 bases map to TRBD1. From germline, CDR1 is SGDLS and CDR2 YYNGEE. The CDR3 length is 21 residues. Germline trimming cut 1 base from V and 0 bases from J; bases unmatched to any gene: 16. The CDR3 is CASSVPRSRDREDANTGELFF. The CDR3 DNA follows: TGTGCCAGCAGCGTACCCCGTAGCAGGGACAGGGAAGACGCGAACACCGGGGAGCTGTTTTTT. Supplemented by reference TRBV9 and TRBJ2-2, the full variable domain reads DSGVTQTPKHLITATGQRVTLRCSPRSGDLSVYWYQQSLDQGLQFLIQYYNGEERAKGNILERFSAQQFPDLHSELNLSSLELGDSALYFCASSVPRSRDREDANTGELFFGEGSRLTVL.

Comments on this clonotype: A much more abundant neighbour one base away suggests this may be a read error. Lacking the conserved final phenylalanine or tryptophan, this CDR3 likely reflects a read error. This rearrangement joins TRBV12-3 or TRBV12-4 to TRBJ2-4, with D unresolved. V was trimmed by 3 bases and J by 6 bases, leaving 6 bases between them. The CDR3 is made up of 12 amino acids. CDR3 sequence reads: CASSFERNIQYL. In nucleotides, the CDR3 is TGTGCCAGCAGTTTTGAGAGAAACATTCAGTACCTC.

This clonotype was recorded only once. This may stem from a read error, because a much larger clone lies one nucleotide away. The V and J genes are TRBV11-2 and TRBJ2-3, with 8 bases aligning to TRBD2. There are 15 residues in the CDR3. Germline V CDR1 and CDR2: SGHAT, FQNNGV. CDR3 protein: CASGSSGRITVTQYF. The CDR3 nucleotides read TGTGCCAGCGGCTCCAGCGGGAGAATCACAGTTACGCAGTATTTT.

As to this clonotype: At one of its ends the junction is not consistent with the germline gene, which may arise from a read error. The chain couples TRBV28 to TRBJ2-7; tentative D call: TRBD1 (5 bases). Germline assignment: CDR1 MDHEN and CDR2 SYDVKM. This CDR3 contains 16 residues. This chain's CDR3 is CASSTTTGNEYYEQYF. The CDR3 DNA reads TGTGCTAGCAGCACCACCACAGGAAATGAGTACTACGAGCAGTACTTC.

In this sample, this clonotype turned up many times. The chain carries TRBV11-2 and TRBJ2-7, with 7 nucleotides matching TRBD1. Germline V lookup: CDR1 SGHAT, CDR2 FQNNGV. V was clipped by 5 bases and J by 4 bases; unmatched bases: 8. The CDR3 is made up of 14 amino acids. This chain's CDR3 is CASSTLGQRYEQYF. The DNA of the CDR3 is TGTGCCAGCAGCACCTTGGGACAGCGGTACGAGCAGTACTTC.

This clonotype was counted only a few times. This may stem from a read error, because a much larger clone lies one nucleotide away. The chain carries TRBV12-3 or TRBV12-4 and TRBJ2-2; 11 bases are shared with TRBD2. The CDR3 runs 18 residues. The CDR3 protein is CAISPHTSGRGFVGEPFF. The CDR3 nucleotides read TGTGCCATCTCCCCCCACACTAGCGGGAGAGGATTTGTCGGGGAGCCGTTTTTT.

Regarding this clonotype: A much larger clone lies one base from this, so it may be a read error. The genes are TRBV12-3 or TRBV12-4 and TRBJ2-5, with 10 bases fitting TRBD1. The CDR3 contains 14 residues. J was trimmed by 9 bases and V by 3 bases; bases with no gene match: 7. CDR3 loop: CASSFGTGEKAQYF. The DNA for the CDR3 is TGTGCCAGCAGTTTTGGGACAGGGGAAAAGGCCCAGTACTTC.

The V gene is TRBV25-1, the J gene TRBJ2-7, with 8 bases identical to TRBD1. CDR1 is MGHDK, CDR2 SYGVNS, per germline. CDR3 size: 17 residues. The V gene end was trimmed by 2 bases and the J gene end by 2 bases; junction bases not matched to a gene: 11. CDR3 coding DNA: TGTGCCAGCAGTGAAAATATTGGGACAGGAGTTACCTACGAGCAGTACTTC. Amino acids: CASSENIGTGVTYEQYF.

This chain links TRBV10-3 with TRBJ1-6; D is ambiguous. Trimming removed 2 bases from V and 8 bases from J, with 7 bases in between. CDR1 is ENHRY, CDR2 SYGVKD, per germline. There are 13 residues in the CDR3. The CDR3 DNA is TGTGCCATCAGTGAGAGGCCCTATTCACCCCTCCACTTT. Translation: CAISERPYSPLHF.

On this clonotype: A much larger clone differs by one base, so this may be a read error. The rearrangement links TRBV6-1 to TRBJ2-1; possibly TRBD1 for D (6 bases). Germline V CDR1 and CDR2: MNHNS, SASEGT. The CDR3 is 16 amino acids. CDR3 nucleotide sequence: TGTGCCGGCAGAGACGGAAACGGACAGCCGTACAATGAGCAGTTCTTC. It translates to CAGRDGNGQPYNEQFF.

This clonotype was seen a few times. The V call is TRBV24-1, the J call TRBJ2-5; no firm D call. Germline CDR1 and CDR2: KGHDR and SFDVKD. Trimming took 1 base from V and 0 from J, leaving 5 bases between them. The CDR3 consists of 14 residues. The CDR3 DNA follows: TGTGCCACCAGTGATTTAATCGACCAAGAGACCCAGTACTTC. Translation gives CATSDLIDQETQYF.

Points on this clonotype: One junction end disagrees with the germline gene, perhaps due to a read error. The chain couples TRBV11-2 to TRBJ1-5; D is unresolved. Germline V gene lookup returns CDR1 SGHAT and CDR2 FQNNGV. The CDR3 is 15 amino acids. The CDR3 spells CDSSLGLHSNQPQRF. CDR3 in DNA: TGTGACAGCAGTCTCGGGCTACATAGCAATCAGCCCCAGCGTTTT.

This clonotype was observed a handful of times. V gene TRBV12-3 or TRBV12-4 combines with J gene TRBJ2-7; TRBD1 aligns across 10 bases. V lost 5 bases to trimming and J lost 12 bases; unmatched junction nucleotides: 10. This CDR3 has 13 residues. The CDR3 here is CASSGGTGVHRYF. The CDR3 coding sequence is TGTGCCAGCAGTGGGGGGACAGGGGTACATAGGTACTTC.

A word on this clonotype: A much bigger clone sits one base away, suggesting this may be a read error. The chain combines TRBV6-2 or TRBV6-3 with TRBJ2-1; D ambiguous. The length of the CDR3 is 15 residues. Per the germline V gene, CDR1 is MNHEY and CDR2 is SVGEGT. Trimming stripped 2 bases from V and 7 bases from J, with 15 bases between. CDR3 in DNA: TGTGCCAGCAGTTACCACCTCCGTGATGGGAATGAGCAGTTCTTC. Amino acid sequence: CASSYHLRDGNEQFF.

CDR3 sequence reads: CASSFFSGANVLTF. The CDR3 coding sequence is TGTGCCAGCAGTTTTTTCTCTGGGGCCAACGTCCTGACTTTC. The rearrangement links TRBV28 to TRBJ2-6; D gene ambiguous. CDR3 length equals 14 residues. V was shortened by 3 bases and J by 0 bases, with 3 bases between the two germline ends. CDR1 and CDR2 (germline): MDHEN, SYDVKM.

The gene calls are TRBV6-1 and TRBJ1-2; the match to TRBD1 covers 8 bases. V was pared by 6 bases and J by 1 base, with 4 bases of the junction left unmatched. The CDR3 has 14 residues. From germline, CDR1 is MNHNS and CDR2 SASEGT. The CDR3 region is CASSGDRSNYGYTF. Written as DNA, the CDR3 is TGTGCCAGCAGCGGGGACAGGAGTAACTATGGCTACACCTTC.

This chain connects TRBV5-1 to TRBJ1-1, with D maybe TRBD1 (5 bases). V lost 3 bases, J lost 0 bases, and 15 bases lay in between. This CDR3 has 16 amino acids. CDR1 and CDR2 from the germline V gene are SGHRS and YFSETQ. The DNA for the CDR3 is TGCGCCAGCAGCTCTAGGGACGATACGATGAACACTGAAGCTTTCTTT. Amino acid sequence: CASSSRDDTMNTEAFF.

About this clonotype: Relative to the germline gene, one junction end is altered; a read error may explain this. The chain links TRBV14 to TRBJ1-1; no definite D call. The germline V gene encodes CDR1 SGHDN and CDR2 FVKESK. The CDR3 loop spans 14 amino acids. The CDR3 DNA reads TGTGCCAGCAGCCCCCTTCTCATAAACACTGAAGCTTTCTTC. This encodes CASSPLLINTEAFF.

A note on this clonotype: This clone may be a read error of a much larger clone one base away. The conserved phenylalanine or tryptophan is not found at the CDR3 terminus, so this likely reflects a read error. The V gene is TRBV6-1, the J gene TRBJ1-2; D remains unclear. The CDR3 runs to 15 residues. In germline, CDR1 is MNHNS, CDR2 SASEGT. Trimming pared 1 base from V and 1 base from J, leaving 10 bases between. Here the CDR3 DNA reads TGTGCCAGCAGTGAAGGAAGGTCCTTTAACTATGGCTACACCTCC. Its translation: CASSEGRSFNYGYTS.

A remark on this clonotype: Since no conserved phenylalanine or tryptophan closes the CDR3, a read error is the likely cause. The chain joins TRBV7-9 to TRBJ2-1; 12 bases are a match to TRBD2. The CDR3 has 16 residues. Germline assignment: CDR1 SEHNR and CDR2 FQNEAQ (reference sequence). J lost 2 bases, V lost 2 bases, and 1 base had no gene match. The CDR3 DNA sequence: TGTGCCAGCAGCTTACTAGCGGGAGGGACCTACAATGAGCAGTTCTCC. It codes for CASSLLAGGTYNEQFS.

On this clonotype itself: This CDR3 is missing its conserved last phenylalanine or tryptophan, likely due to a read error. The CDR3 is CASSLFVSGANVLTL. The CDR3 nucleotides read TGTGCCAGCAGCTTGTTCGTTTCTGGGGCCAACGTCCTGACTTTA. This chain connects TRBV5-4 to TRBJ2-6; D gene uncertain. V lost 1 base and J 1 base, leaving 6 bases between the germline ends. The CDR3 runs to 15 residues. Germline CDR1 and CDR2: SGHNT and YYREEE (reference sequence).

As regards this clonotype: Germline and junction disagree at one end, which may indicate a read error. The V call is TRBV6-2 or TRBV6-3, the J call TRBJ2-7; no definite D call. CDR3 length: 12 residues. The germline gives CDR1 MNHEY, CDR2 SVGEGT. The CDR3 DNA reads TGTGCCAGCAGACACGATGACCACGAGCAATACTTC. Protein: CASRHDDHEQYF.

Comment on this clonotype: One base away lies a much larger clone, so this may be a sequencing read error. The gene calls are TRBV6-6 and TRBJ1-1; D ambiguous. This CDR3 is 15 amino acids long. CDR1 is MNHNY and CDR2 is SVGAGI in the germline V gene (reference sequence). Trimming cost V 5 bases and J 1 base, with 14 bases left between them. The CDR3 DNA reads as TGTGCCAGCAGTAATTCGCGGGCTGGGAACACTGAAGCTTTCTTT. This codes for CASSNSRAGNTEAFF.

This clonotype was observed many times. The chain uses TRBV10-1 and TRBJ2-2, with D uncertain. Germline CDR1 reads WNHNN; CDR2 reads SYGVQD (reference sequence). The CDR3 runs 13 residues. Trimming took 4 bases from V and 6 from J, leaving 9 bases between them. The CDR3 region has the DNA TGCGCCAGCAGTGCTTCGGTGGCCGGGGAGCTGTTTTTT. Protein sequence: CASSASVAGELFF.

The J gene is TRBJ1-2, the V gene TRBV7-9, with 8 bases fitting TRBD1. Trimming cost V 5 bases and J 8 bases; bases outside gene matches: 7. This CDR3 contains 13 residues. Germline CDR1 SEHNR, CDR2 FQNEAQ (reference sequence). CDR3 in amino acids: CASSDRGSSGYTF. Here the CDR3 DNA reads TGTGCCAGCAGCGACAGGGGTTCTAGCGGCTACACCTTC.